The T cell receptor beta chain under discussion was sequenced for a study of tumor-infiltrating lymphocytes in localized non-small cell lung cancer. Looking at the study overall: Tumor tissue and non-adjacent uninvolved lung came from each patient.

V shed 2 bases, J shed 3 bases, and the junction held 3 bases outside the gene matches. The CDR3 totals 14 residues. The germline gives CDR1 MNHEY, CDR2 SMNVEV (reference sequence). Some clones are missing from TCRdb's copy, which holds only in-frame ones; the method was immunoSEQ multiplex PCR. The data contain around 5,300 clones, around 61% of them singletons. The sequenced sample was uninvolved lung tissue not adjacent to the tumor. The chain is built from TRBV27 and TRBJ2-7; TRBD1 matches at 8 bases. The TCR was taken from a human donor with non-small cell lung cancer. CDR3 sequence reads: CASSLQGANYEQYF. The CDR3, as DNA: TGTGCCAGCAGTTTACAGGGGGCGAACTACGAGCAGTACTTC.